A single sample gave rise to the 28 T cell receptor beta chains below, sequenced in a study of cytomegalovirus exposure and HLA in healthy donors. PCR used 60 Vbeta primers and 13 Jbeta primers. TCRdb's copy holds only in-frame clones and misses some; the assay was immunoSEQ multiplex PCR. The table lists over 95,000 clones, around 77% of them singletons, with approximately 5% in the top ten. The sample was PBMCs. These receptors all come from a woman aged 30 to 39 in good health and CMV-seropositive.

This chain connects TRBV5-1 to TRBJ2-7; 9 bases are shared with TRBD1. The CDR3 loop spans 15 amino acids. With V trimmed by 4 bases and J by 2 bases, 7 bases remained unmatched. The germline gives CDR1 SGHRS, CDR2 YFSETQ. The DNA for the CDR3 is TGCGCCAGCAGCGTATGGACAGGGGACCCCTACGAGCAGTACTTC. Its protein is CASSVWTGDPYEQYF.

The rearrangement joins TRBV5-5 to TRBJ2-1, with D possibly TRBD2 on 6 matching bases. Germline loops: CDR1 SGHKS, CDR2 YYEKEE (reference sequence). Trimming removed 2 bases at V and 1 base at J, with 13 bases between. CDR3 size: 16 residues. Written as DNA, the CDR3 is TGTGCCAGCAGCTTTGGCGGGACTCCTTCCTACAATGAGCAGTTCTTC. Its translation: CASSFGGTPSYNEQFF.

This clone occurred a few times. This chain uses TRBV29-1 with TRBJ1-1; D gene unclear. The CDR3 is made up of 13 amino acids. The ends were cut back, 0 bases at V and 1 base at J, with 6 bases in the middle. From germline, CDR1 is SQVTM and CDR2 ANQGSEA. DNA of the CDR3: TGCAGCGTTGAAGATCTTTGGAACACTGAAGCTTTCTTT. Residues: CSVEDLWNTEAFF.

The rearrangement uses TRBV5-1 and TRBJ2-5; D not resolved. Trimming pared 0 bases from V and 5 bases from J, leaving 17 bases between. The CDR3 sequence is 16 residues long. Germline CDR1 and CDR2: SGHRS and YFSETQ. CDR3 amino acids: CASSLDGGVGRETQYF. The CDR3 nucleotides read TGCGCCAGCAGCTTGGATGGCGGAGTAGGTCGGGAGACCCAGTACTTC.

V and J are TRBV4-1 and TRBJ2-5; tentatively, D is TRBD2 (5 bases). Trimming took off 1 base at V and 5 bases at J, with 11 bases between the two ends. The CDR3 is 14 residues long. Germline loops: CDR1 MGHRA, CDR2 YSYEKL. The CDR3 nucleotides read TGCGCCAGCAGCCAAGTAGGTGGGAGTGAGACCCAGTACTTC. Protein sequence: CASSQVGGSETQYF.

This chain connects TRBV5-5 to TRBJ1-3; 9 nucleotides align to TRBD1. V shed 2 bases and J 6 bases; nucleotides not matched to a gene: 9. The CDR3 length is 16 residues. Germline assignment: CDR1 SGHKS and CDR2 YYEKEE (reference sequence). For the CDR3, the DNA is TGTGCCAGCAGCTTCCGAAGGGGACAGGGCCCAAACACCATATATTTT. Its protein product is CASSFRRGQGPNTIYF.

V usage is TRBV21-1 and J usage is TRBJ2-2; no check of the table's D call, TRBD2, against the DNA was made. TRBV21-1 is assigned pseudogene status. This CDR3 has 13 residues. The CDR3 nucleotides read TGTGCCAGCAGCAAAAAATTTAGCGGGGAGCTGTTTTTT. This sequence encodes CASSKKFSGELFF.

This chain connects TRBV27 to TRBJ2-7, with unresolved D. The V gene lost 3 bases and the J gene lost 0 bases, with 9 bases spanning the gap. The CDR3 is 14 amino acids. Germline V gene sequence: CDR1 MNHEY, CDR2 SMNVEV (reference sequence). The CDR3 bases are TGTGCCAGCAGTTTTAGTCGGTACTCCTACGAGCAGTACTTC. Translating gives CASSFSRYSYEQYF.

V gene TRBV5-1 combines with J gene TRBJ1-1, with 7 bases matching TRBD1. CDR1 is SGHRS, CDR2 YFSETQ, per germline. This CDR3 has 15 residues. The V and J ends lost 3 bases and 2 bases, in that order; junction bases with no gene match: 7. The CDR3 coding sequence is TGCGCCAGCAGCTCCCGACAGGGTGGAAACACTGAAGCTTTCTTT. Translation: CASSSRQGGNTEAFF.

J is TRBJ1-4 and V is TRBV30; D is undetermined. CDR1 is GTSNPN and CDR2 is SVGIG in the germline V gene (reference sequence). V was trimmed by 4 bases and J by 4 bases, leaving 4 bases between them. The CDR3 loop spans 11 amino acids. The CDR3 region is CAWTVNEKLFF. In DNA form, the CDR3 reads TGTGCCTGGACAGTTAATGAAAAACTGTTTTTT.

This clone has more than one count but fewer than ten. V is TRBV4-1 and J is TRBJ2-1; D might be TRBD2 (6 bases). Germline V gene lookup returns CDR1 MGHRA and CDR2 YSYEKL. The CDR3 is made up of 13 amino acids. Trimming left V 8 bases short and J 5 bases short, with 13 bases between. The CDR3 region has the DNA TGCGCCAGCGTGGGGGGTCCCCACAATGAGCAGTTCTTC. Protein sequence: CASVGGPHNEQFF.

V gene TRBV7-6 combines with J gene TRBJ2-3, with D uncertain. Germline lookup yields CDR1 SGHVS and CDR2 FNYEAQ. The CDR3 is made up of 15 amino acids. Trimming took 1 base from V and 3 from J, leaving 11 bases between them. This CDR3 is CASSLENAVTDTQYF. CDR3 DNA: TGTGCCAGCAGCTTAGAAAACGCGGTAACAGATACGCAGTATTTT.

The CDR3 region is CASSLDYLAGGPSYNEQFF. DNA for the CDR3: TGTGCCAGCAGCTTAGATTACCTAGCGGGAGGGCCGTCCTACAATGAGCAGTTCTTC. The rearrangement uses TRBV7-9 and TRBJ2-1; 12 positions match TRBD2. Germline assignment: CDR1 SEHNR and CDR2 FQNEAQ (reference sequence). The length of the CDR3 is 19 residues. With V trimmed by 1 base and J by 1 base, 8 bases remained unmatched.

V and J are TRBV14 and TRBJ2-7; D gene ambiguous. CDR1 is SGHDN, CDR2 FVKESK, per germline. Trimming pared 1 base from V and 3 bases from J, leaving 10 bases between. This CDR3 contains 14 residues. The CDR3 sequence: CASSQGHVDYEQYF. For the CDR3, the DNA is TGTGCCAGCAGCCAAGGACACGTTGACTACGAGCAGTACTTC.

This CDR3 is CASSGGTVNEQYF. For the CDR3, the DNA is TGCGCCAGCAGTGGGGGGACAGTGAACGAGCAGTACTTC. This rearrangement joins TRBV10-2 to TRBJ2-7, with 7 positions matching TRBD1. V lost 4 bases to trimming and J lost 5 bases; unmatched junction nucleotides: 5. Germline values: CDR1 WSHSY, CDR2 SAAADI. The CDR3 has 13 residues.

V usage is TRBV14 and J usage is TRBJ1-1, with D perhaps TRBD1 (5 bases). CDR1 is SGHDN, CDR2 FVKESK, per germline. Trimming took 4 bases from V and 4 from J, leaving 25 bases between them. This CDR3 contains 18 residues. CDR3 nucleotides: TGTGCCAGCAGCCTAAACCCCAGGGAACAGTGGTGGTCCACTGAAGCTTTCTTT. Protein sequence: CASSLNPREQWWSTEAFF.

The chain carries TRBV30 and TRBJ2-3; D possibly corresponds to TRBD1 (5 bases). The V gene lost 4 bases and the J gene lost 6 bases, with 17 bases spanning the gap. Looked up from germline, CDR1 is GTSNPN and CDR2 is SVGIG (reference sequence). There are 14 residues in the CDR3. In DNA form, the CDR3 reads TGTGCCTGGACTAAAGGGGTCGAAAGGGATACGCAGTATTTT. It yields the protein CAWTKGVERDTQYF.

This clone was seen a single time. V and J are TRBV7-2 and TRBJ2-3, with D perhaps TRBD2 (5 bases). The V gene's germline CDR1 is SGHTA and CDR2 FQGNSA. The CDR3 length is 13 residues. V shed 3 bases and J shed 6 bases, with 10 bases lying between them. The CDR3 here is CASSLDWRDTQYF. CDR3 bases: TGTGCCAGCAGCTTGGACTGGCGGGATACGCAGTATTTT.

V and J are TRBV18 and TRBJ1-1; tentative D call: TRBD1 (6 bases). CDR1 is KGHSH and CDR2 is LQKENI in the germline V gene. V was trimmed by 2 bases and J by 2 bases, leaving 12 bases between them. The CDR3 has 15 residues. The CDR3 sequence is CASSPITGGNTEAFF. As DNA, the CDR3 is TGTGCCAGCTCACCAATTACGGGGGGCAACACTGAAGCTTTCTTT.

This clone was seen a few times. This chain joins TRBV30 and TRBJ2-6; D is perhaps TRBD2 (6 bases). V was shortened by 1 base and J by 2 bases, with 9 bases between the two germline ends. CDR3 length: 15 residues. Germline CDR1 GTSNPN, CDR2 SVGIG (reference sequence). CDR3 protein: CAWSAGGPGANVLTF. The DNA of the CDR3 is TGTGCCTGGAGTGCCGGGGGTCCTGGGGCCAACGTCCTGACTTTC.

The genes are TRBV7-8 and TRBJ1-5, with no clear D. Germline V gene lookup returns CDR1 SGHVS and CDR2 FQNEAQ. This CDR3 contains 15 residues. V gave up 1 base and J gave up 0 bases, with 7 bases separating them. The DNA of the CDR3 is TGTGCCAGCAGCTTAGTTAGCAATAGCAATCAGCCCCAGCATTTT. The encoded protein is CASSLVSNSNQPQHF. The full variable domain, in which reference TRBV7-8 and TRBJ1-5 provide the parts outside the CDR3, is GAGVSQSPRYKVAKRGQDVALRCDPISGHVSLFWYQQALGQGPEFLTYFQNEAQLDKSGLPSDRFFAERPEGSVSTLKIQRTQQEDSAVYLCASSLVSNSNQPQHFGDGTRLSIL.

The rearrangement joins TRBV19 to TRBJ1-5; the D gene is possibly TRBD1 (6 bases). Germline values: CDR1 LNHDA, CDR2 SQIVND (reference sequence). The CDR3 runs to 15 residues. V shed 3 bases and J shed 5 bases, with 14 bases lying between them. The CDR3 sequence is CASSMRTENHQPQHF. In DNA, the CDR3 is TGTGCCAGTAGTATGAGGACAGAGAACCATCAGCCCCAGCATTTT. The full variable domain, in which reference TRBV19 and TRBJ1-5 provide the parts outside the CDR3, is DGGITQSPKYLFRKEGQNVTLSCEQNLNHDAMYWYRQDPGQGLRLIYYSQIVNDFQKGDIAEGYSVSREKKESFPLTVTSAQKNPTAFYLCASSMRTENHQPQHFGDGTRLSIL.

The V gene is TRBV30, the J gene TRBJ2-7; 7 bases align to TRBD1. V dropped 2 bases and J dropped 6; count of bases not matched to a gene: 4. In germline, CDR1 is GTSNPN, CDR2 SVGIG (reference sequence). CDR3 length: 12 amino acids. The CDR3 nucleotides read TGTGCCTGGAGTCCGGACAGGCCCGAGCAGTACTTC. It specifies CAWSPDRPEQYF.

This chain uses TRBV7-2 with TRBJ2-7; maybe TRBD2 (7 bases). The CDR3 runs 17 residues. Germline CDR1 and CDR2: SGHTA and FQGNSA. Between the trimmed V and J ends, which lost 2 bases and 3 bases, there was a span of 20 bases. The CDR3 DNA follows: TGTGCCAGCAGCTTAAGGGGGGGGGCAGGGGAGCACTACGAGCAGTACTTC. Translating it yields CASSLRGGAGEHYEQYF.

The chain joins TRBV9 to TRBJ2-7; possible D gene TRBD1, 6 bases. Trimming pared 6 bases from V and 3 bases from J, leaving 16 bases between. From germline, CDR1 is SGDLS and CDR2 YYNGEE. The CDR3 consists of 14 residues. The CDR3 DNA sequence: TGTGCCAGCACATCACCGAACAGGGACTACGAGCAGTACTTC. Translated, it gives CASTSPNRDYEQYF.

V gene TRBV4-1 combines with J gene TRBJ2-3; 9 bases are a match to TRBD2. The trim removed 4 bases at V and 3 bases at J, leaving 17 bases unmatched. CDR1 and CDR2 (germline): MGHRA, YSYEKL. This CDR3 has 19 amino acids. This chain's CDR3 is CASSRVSGSVRSGTDTQYF. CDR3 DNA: TGCGCCAGCAGCCGGGTTAGCGGGAGTGTCAGATCAGGGACAGATACGCAGTATTTT.

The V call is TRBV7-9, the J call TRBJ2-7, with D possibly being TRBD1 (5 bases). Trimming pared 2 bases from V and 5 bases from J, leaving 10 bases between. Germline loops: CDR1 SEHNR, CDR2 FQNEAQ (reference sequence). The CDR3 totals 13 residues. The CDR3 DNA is TGTGCCAGCAGCTTACTGACAGACGACGAGCAGTACTTC. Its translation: CASSLLTDDEQYF.

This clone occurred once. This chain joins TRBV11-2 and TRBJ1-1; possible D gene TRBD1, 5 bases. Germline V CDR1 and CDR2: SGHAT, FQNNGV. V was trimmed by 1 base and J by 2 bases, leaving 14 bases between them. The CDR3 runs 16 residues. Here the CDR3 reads CASSLAGRAINTEAFF. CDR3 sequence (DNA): TGTGCCAGCAGCTTAGCGGGCAGGGCGATTAACACTGAAGCTTTCTTT.